This is a list of T cell receptor beta chains from one sample in a study of blood T cell repertoires in COVID-19. The data were produced by immunoSEQ multiplex PCR, yet TCRdb's version contains in-frame clones alone and is incomplete. Here the sample spans some 150,000 clones, roughly 90% being singletons. Sequencing used PBMCs or T cells enriched from blood (not recorded which). These receptors came from a young woman with acute COVID-19. CDR3s include the opening cysteine and the closing phenylalanine or tryptophan. The D gene is left open where the match is weak. The size of a clone is reported for some rows only, either as once, few or many, or as a class for expanded clones.

V gene	clone size	J gene	D gene	CDR3 DNA	CDR3 protein
TRBV6-1	-	TRBJ1-1	-	TGTGCCACCCTTGTGGGACATCTCACTGAAGCTTTCTTT	CATLVGHLTEAFF
TRBV29-1	-	TRBJ1-2	TRBD1	TGCAGCGCGGGGGACAGTTTATATGGCTACACCTTC	CSAGDSLYGYTF
TRBV28	-	TRBJ2-3	-	TGTGCCAGCAGTTTGGGCGTAACCGACACAGATACGCAGTATTTT	CASSLGVTDTDTQYF
TRBV30	-	TRBJ2-1	TRBD1	TGTGCCCGACAGACAGGGACCTACAATGAGCAGTTCTTC	CARQTGTYNEQFF
TRBV7-9	-	TRBJ1-1	-	TGTGCCAGCAGCCAGAGACAGGACACTGAAGCTTTCTTT	CASSQRQDTEAFF
TRBV7-2	-	TRBJ1-1	-	TGTGCCAGCAGCGCGCTCCGGGGGGGACATGAAGCTTTCTTT	CASSALRGGHEAFF
TRBV5-1	-	TRBJ1-1	-	TGCGCCAGCACCATTGGCGGGGGGATGAACACTGAAGCTTTCTTT	CASTIGGGMNTEAFF
TRBV4-1	-	TRBJ2-1	TRBD2	TGCGCCAGCAGCCAGCCCTCTGGGCGGGGGGCGGCCAATGAGCAGTTCTTC	CASSQPSGRGAANEQFF
TRBV5-5	-	TRBJ2-2	TRBD2	TGTGCCAGCAGCTTTCCTAGCGGGAGGGCCGCCGGGGAGCTGTTTTTT	CASSFPSGRAAGELFF
TRBV24-1	-	TRBJ2-5	-	TGTGCCACCAGTGATCGGCAGGGGCAAGAGCCCCAGTACTTC	CATSDRQGQEPQYF
TRBV28	-	TRBJ2-6	-	TGTGCCAGCGAACGGAGCTCTGGGGCCAACGTCCTGACTTTC	CASERSSGANVLTF
TRBV19	-	TRBJ1-2	TRBD1	TGTGCCAGTAGTTCTCATGGTGGCACAGGGGTTGCCTATGGCTACACCTTC	CASSSHGGTGVAYGYTF
TRBV18	once	TRBJ2-5	TRBD2	TGTGCCAGCTCACCATACACGACTAGCGGGAGCGGAGAGACCCAGTACTTC	CASSPYTTSGSGETQYF
TRBV10-3	-	TRBJ2-1	-	TGTGCCATCAGTGAGCTAAATGAGCAGTTCTTC	CAISELNEQFF
TRBV28	-	TRBJ1-5	TRBD1	TGTGCCAGCAGCCCCCGGGACAGGGAGATTTTTGGCAATCAGCCCCAGCATTTT	CASSPRDREIFGNQPQHF
TRBV10-3	-	TRBJ1-3	-	TGTGCCATCAGCGCTCGGGGGGACCAGGGGTCTGGAAACACCATATATTTT	CAISARGDQGSGNTIYF
TRBV9	-	TRBJ2-3	-	TGTGCCAGCAGCGTAGATCCAGGGTTCGCAGATACGCAGTATTTT	CASSVDPGFADTQYF
TRBV14	-	TRBJ1-6	-	TGTGCCAGCAGCCAACAGCGTGCCAGGGGCAATTCACCCCTCCACTTT	CASSQQRARGNSPLHF
TRBV5-5	-	TRBJ2-5	-	TGTGCCAGCAGCTTCGGAGGGGAAGAGACCCAGTACTTC	CASSFGGEETQYF
TRBV28	-	TRBJ1-1	-	TGTGCCAGCAGCCCATGGACAGCTGAAGCTTTCTTT	CASSPWTAEAFF
TRBV6-5	once	TRBJ2-7	TRBD1	TGTGCCAGCCGTAGGGACAGGGCAACCTACGAGCAGTACTTC	CASRRDRATYEQYF
TRBV29-1	-	TRBJ1-2	-	TGCAGCGCTGTTCAGGGGATTGACTATGGCTACACCTTC	CSAVQGIDYGYTF
TRBV7-2	-	TRBJ2-3	-	TGTGCCAGCAGCTTAGCGGCGGTAGATACGCAGTATTTT	CASSLAAVDTQYF
TRBV27	-	TRBJ1-2	-	TGTGCCAGCAGTTTCGTTGGCTCAGGGTATGGCTACACCTTC	CASSFVGSGYGYTF
TRBV18	-	TRBJ1-5	-	TGTGCCAGCTCACCATGGCAGGCCCCTCAGCCCCAGCATTTT	CASSPWQAPQPQHF
TRBV18	-	TRBJ2-2	TRBD2	TGTGCCAGCTCTACTAGCGGTGCGAACACCGGGGAGCTGTTTTTT	CASSTSGANTGELFF
TRBV9	-	TRBJ2-7	TRBD2	TGTGCCAGCGGGTCGGCGGGAGGAAGGTATCAGTACTTC	CASGSAGGRYQYF
TRBV27	few	TRBJ2-7	-	TGTGCCAGCAGTTGGCAGGGTGCCTACGAGCAGTACTTC	CASSWQGAYEQYF
TRBV16	-	TRBJ1-2	TRBD1	TGTGCCAGCAGCCAATCTACTTTAGCGACAGGGGGCAATGGCTACACCTTC	CASSQSTLATGGNGYTF
TRBV4-3	-	TRBJ1-4	-	TGCGCCAGCAGCCAAGAGCCCCCTAGACAGGCAACTAATGAAAAACTGTTTTTT	CASSQEPPRQATNEKLFF
TRBV27	-	TRBJ1-5	-	TGTGCCAGCAGTTTATTGGGGGGAGGGCAGCCCCAGCATTTT	CASSLLGGGQPQHF
TRBV3-1/TRBV3-2	-	TRBJ2-3	-	TGTGCCAGCAGCCAATTTACGGGAGATACGCAGTATTTT	CASSQFTGDTQYF
TRBV9	-	TRBJ2-1	TRBD2	TGTGCCAGCAGCGTAGATCCTAGCGGGAACTACAATGAGCAGTTCTTC	CASSVDPSGNYNEQFF
TRBV7-3	few	TRBJ2-1	-	TGTGCCAGCAGCAACCCTAGCTACAATGAGCAGTTCTTC	CASSNPSYNEQFF